What follows are 26 T cell receptor beta chains derived from one specimen sequenced in a study of Ad26.COV2.S vaccination and SARS-CoV-2 variants. Generated by immunoSEQ multiplex PCR, the TCRdb table keeps only in-frame clones and is missing some. The table records over 300,000 clones, 83% of them present only once. Specified treatment: roughly 20 received Ad26.COV2.S at low or high dose, single or two shots; about 5 received placebo; per-sample allocation not given. Day 63 after the first injection of vaccine or placebo was the sampling time. The sequencing here drew on peripheral blood, taken in a trial of Ad26.COV2.S vaccine versus placebo. The source is a person aged 18 to 59 who received the Ad26.COV2.S COVID-19 vaccine or a placebo.

CDR3 residues: CASSPLIGRTDSGNTIYF. DNA of the CDR3: TGTGCCAGCTCACCACTGATTGGACGAACCGACTCTGGAAACACCATATATTTT. The chain uses TRBV18 and TRBJ1-3; D is uncertain. V was clipped by 1 base and J by 0 bases, with 16 bases between them. This CDR3 is built from 18 residues. Germline CDR1 reads KGHSH; CDR2 reads LQKENI.

V and J are TRBV4-1 and TRBJ2-2, with 7 bases lining up with TRBD2. In germline, CDR1 is MGHRA, CDR2 YSYEKL. The CDR3 loop spans 14 amino acids. J was trimmed by 7 bases and V by 0 bases; bases with no gene match: 2. The CDR3 DNA is TGCGCCAGCAGCCAAGAGGAGCGGGGCGGGGAGCTGTTTTTT. This sequence encodes CASSQEERGGELFF.

The rearrangement uses TRBV7-2 and TRBJ2-1; 8 nucleotides agree with TRBD1. Germline assignment: CDR1 SGHTA and CDR2 FQGNSA. The V gene end was trimmed by 1 base and the J gene end by 6 bases; junction bases not matched to a gene: 8. The CDR3 spans 16 residues. CDR3 in amino acids: CASSLDGTGRSNEQFF. The CDR3, as DNA: TGTGCCAGCAGCTTAGACGGGACAGGACGGAGCAATGAGCAGTTCTTC.

The rearrangement links TRBV9 to TRBJ1-6; 7 bases fit TRBD1. Trimming cost V 3 bases and J 7 bases; bases outside gene matches: 10. This CDR3 is 16 amino acids long. Germline V gene lookup returns CDR1 SGDLS and CDR2 YYNGEE. The CDR3: CASSEGAPAGNSPLHF. CDR3 nucleotides: TGTGCCAGCAGCGAGGGGGCACCGGCAGGGAATTCACCCCTCCACTTT. Full variable domain (outside the CDR3, taken from reference TRBV9 and TRBJ1-6): DSGVTQTPKHLITATGQRVTLRCSPRSGDLSVYWYQQSLDQGLQFLIQYYNGEERAKGNILERFSAQQFPDLHSELNLSSLELGDSALYFCASSEGAPAGNSPLHFGNGTRLTVT.

The V gene is TRBV7-8, the J gene TRBJ1-3; no reliable D call. The V gene's germline CDR1 is SGHVS and CDR2 FQNEAQ. The CDR3 contains 14 residues. V was pared by 5 bases and J by 0 bases, with 8 bases between. The CDR3 here is CASSPRPSGNTIYF. CDR3 sequence (DNA): TGTGCCAGCAGCCCGCGACCCTCTGGAAACACCATATATTTT.

V is TRBV20-1 and J is TRBJ2-3, with TRBD2 matching 10 bases. V lost 3 bases to trimming and J lost 3 bases; unmatched junction nucleotides: 6. The CDR3 has 15 amino acids. The germline CDR1 and CDR2 sequences are DFQATT and SNEGSKA (reference sequence). The CDR3 spells CSASRASGRTDTQYF. The DNA for the CDR3 is TGCAGTGCTAGTAGGGCTAGCGGGAGAACAGATACGCAGTATTTT.

The chain links TRBV5-1 to TRBJ1-1; D is unclear. V was shortened by 1 base and J by 1 base, with 8 bases between the two germline ends. The CDR3 is made up of 14 amino acids. Germline V gene data show CDR1 as SGHRS and CDR2 as YFSETQ. The CDR3 DNA follows: TGCGCCAGCAGCTTGAAACCGGGGAACACTGAAGCTTTCTTT. This gives the protein CASSLKPGNTEAFF.

The chain has TRBV3-1 (or the pseudogene TRBV3-2) and TRBJ1-1; D uncertain. The CDR3 length is 12 residues. Per germline, CDR1 LGHDT and CDR2 YNNKEL (reference sequence). The germline V and J ends were trimmed by 3 bases and 8 bases, with 10 bases remaining between them. The CDR3 sequence: CASSQPPFEAFF. The CDR3 nucleotides are TGTGCCAGCAGCCAGCCCCCCTTCGAAGCTTTCTTT.

The CDR3 bases are TGTGCCAGCAGCGAACAGGGGGACTATGGCTACACCTTC. Its translation is CASSEQGDYGYTF. The J gene is TRBJ1-2, the V gene TRBV2; 8 bases line up with TRBD1. The CDR3 covers 13 residues. After removal of 6 bases from V and 3 bases from J, the junction contained 3 bases not matched to a gene. Germline V gene sequence: CDR1 SNHLY, CDR2 FYNNEI.

J is TRBJ1-1 and V is TRBV11-2; the D is unclear. V was cut by 4 bases and J by 1 base, with 13 bases left in between. The CDR3 is 15 residues long. The germline V gene encodes CDR1 SGHAT and CDR2 FQNNGV. The CDR3 DNA sequence: TGTGCCAGCAGCTCGTACGGAGCCAGGAACACTGAAGCTTTCTTT. This translates into CASSSYGARNTEAFF.

Remarks on this clone: Other DNA sequences in this specimen translate into the identical CDR3. The rearrangement uses TRBV15 and TRBJ1-2, with D maybe TRBD1 (5 bases). This CDR3 has 13 residues. Germline V gene data show CDR1 as LNHNV and CDR2 as YYDKDF (reference sequence). Trimming removed 3 bases at V and 2 bases at J, with 7 bases between. As DNA, the CDR3 is TGTGCCACCAGCAGCAGGGCCAACTATGGCTACACCTTC. Translated, it gives CATSSRANYGYTF.

The CDR3 DNA reads TGTGCCAGCAGCTTAGTGGGAGGCCTCGAGCAGTACTTC. Amino acids: CASSLVGGLEQYF. The V call is TRBV7-9, the J call TRBJ2-7; maybe TRBD2 (6 bases). The CDR3 extends over 13 amino acids. The V and J ends lost 1 base and 6 bases respectively, with 10 bases between them. The germline CDR1 and CDR2 sequences are SEHNR and FQNEAQ (reference sequence). The full variable domain, rest sourced from reference TRBV7-9 and TRBJ2-7, is DTGVSQNPRHKITKRGQNVTFRCDPISEHNRLYWYRQTLGQGPEFLTYFQNEAQLEKSRLLSDRFSAERPKGSFSTLEIQRTEQGDSAMYLCASSLVGGLEQYFGPGTRLTVT.

The table lists this clone with a few counts. The chain joins TRBV7-9 to TRBJ1-6; no clear D gene. Germline V lookup: CDR1 SEHNR, CDR2 FQNEAQ (reference sequence). The CDR3 covers 15 residues. Trimming pared 4 bases from V and 4 bases from J, leaving 11 bases between. The CDR3 bases are TGTGCCAGCAGCTATACCGGGGAATATAATTCACCCCTCCACTTT. Translation: CASSYTGEYNSPLHF.

This chain uses TRBV5-1 with TRBJ1-2; D is unclear. V lost 10 bases, J lost 0 bases, and 16 bases lay in between. CDR1 SGHRS and CDR2 YFSETQ come from the germline V gene. The CDR3 is made up of 14 amino acids. The CDR3 loop reads CAVSLGQSNYGYTF. CDR3 sequence (DNA): TGCGCCGTATCCTTGGGTCAATCTAACTATGGCTACACCTTC.

The chain has TRBV18 and TRBJ1-1; TRBD1 is a possible D gene (5 bases). CDR3 length equals 13 residues. V was cut by 3 bases and J by 3 bases, with 8 bases left in between. Germline assignment: CDR1 KGHSH and CDR2 LQKENI. The CDR3 loop is CASSPVQDTEAFF. The CDR3 DNA is TGTGCCAGCTCACCCGTACAGGACACTGAAGCTTTCTTT.

V and J are TRBV2 and TRBJ2-2; 8 positions agree with TRBD2. Germline V gene sequence: CDR1 SNHLY, CDR2 FYNNEI. V was pared by 7 bases and J by 4 bases, with 8 bases of the junction left unmatched. The CDR3 is 15 residues long. CDR3 loop: CASTRGGEATGELFF. CDR3 DNA: TGTGCCAGCACACGGGGGGGCGAGGCCACCGGGGAGCTGTTTTTT.

The genes are TRBV5-5 and TRBJ1-3; D unclear. Deletions cut 0 bases from V and 2 bases from J, with 6 bases between. The CDR3 runs 14 residues. Germline V lookup: CDR1 SGHKS, CDR2 YYEKEE (reference sequence). CDR3 loop: CASSLGTPGNTIYF. The DNA of the CDR3 is TGTGCCAGCAGCTTGGGGACCCCTGGAAACACCATATATTTT.

The rearrangement links TRBV21-1 to TRBJ2-3; the D call in the table, TRBD2, was not verified against the DNA. TRBV21-1 is a pseudogene locus. The CDR3 runs 18 residues. This chain's CDR3 is CATLTSGRGQSLTDTQYF. CDR3 DNA sequence: TGTGCCACCTTGACTAGCGGGAGGGGTCAGAGCCTGACAGATACGCAGTATTTT.

The chain recombines TRBV29-1 with TRBJ2-5; 10 bases line up with TRBD2. J gave up 4 bases and V 5 bases, and 4 bases lay outside the gene matches. The CDR3 runs 13 residues. Germline CDR1 reads SQVTM; CDR2 reads ANQGSEA. This chain's CDR3 is CSVKASGGETQYF. The CDR3 DNA reads TGCAGCGTTAAGGCTAGCGGGGGAGAGACCCAGTACTTC.

The V gene is TRBV5-4, the J gene TRBJ1-2; no clear D. V lost 10 bases and J lost 14, with 24 bases in between. Germline V gene sequence: CDR1 SGHNT, CDR2 YYREEE (reference sequence). The CDR3 sequence is 12 residues long. Here the CDR3 DNA reads TGTGCCTCGGGGAGGGCCGATAAGGCTGGAACCTTC. Residues: CASGRADKAGTF.

A single count supports this clone. This chain uses TRBV5-1 with TRBJ2-3; 9 nucleotides line up with TRBD2. Germline loops: CDR1 SGHRS, CDR2 YFSETQ. The CDR3 runs 16 residues. V gave up 2 bases and J gave up 0 bases; unmatched junction bases: 4. The CDR3 region is CASSFAGGPSTDTQYF. CDR3 DNA: TGCGCCAGCAGCTTCGCGGGAGGGCCAAGCACAGATACGCAGTATTTT.

Details on this clone: Within the sample, other DNA sequences also encode this same CDR3. This sequence joins TRBV18 and TRBJ2-2; D is ambiguous. This CDR3 region has 13 residues. V lost 0 bases, J lost 5 bases, and 4 bases lay in between. Germline V CDR1 and CDR2: KGHSH, LQKENI. The chain's CDR3 is CASSPPSTGELFF. For the CDR3, the DNA is TGTGCCAGCTCACCACCGTCTACCGGGGAGCTGTTTTTT.

The chain joins TRBV7-2 to TRBJ1-6, with unresolved D. Between the trimmed V and J ends, which lost 5 bases and 9 bases, there was a span of 17 bases. CDR3 length equals 15 residues. Germline CDR1 and CDR2: SGHTA and FQGNSA. The CDR3 nucleotides read TGTGCCAGCAGCGGGGTTTGGGAGCTAACTTCACCCCTCCACTTT. Translating gives CASSGVWELTSPLHF.

The sample holds a few counts of this clone. This rearrangement joins TRBV4-3 to TRBJ1-3; TRBD1 is a possible D gene (6 bases). CDR3 length: 17 amino acids. Trimming cost V 10 bases and J 1 base, with 23 bases left between them. Germline CDR1 LGHNA, CDR2 YSLEER. The CDR3 reads CAIPPKGGYPSGNTIYF. CDR3 nucleotides: TGCGCCATTCCACCAAAGGGGGGTTATCCTTCTGGAAACACCATATATTTT.

This sequence joins TRBV7-2 and TRBJ1-2, with D uncertain. This CDR3 spans 12 amino acids. V was trimmed by 3 bases and J by 0 bases, leaving 2 bases between them. The germline gives CDR1 SGHTA, CDR2 FQGNSA. Here the CDR3 DNA reads TGTGCCAGCAGCTTGACTAACTATGGCTACACCTTC. This encodes CASSLTNYGYTF.

This chain joins TRBV5-1 and TRBJ1-1; D is undetermined. CDR3 length equals 12 residues. V lost 7 bases and J 1 base, leaving 8 bases between the germline ends. From germline, CDR1 is SGHRS and CDR2 YFSETQ. This CDR3 reads CASGYKNTEAFF. Written as DNA, the CDR3 is TGCGCCAGCGGCTACAAGAACACTGAAGCTTTCTTT.